These T cell receptor beta chains were read from a single sample in a study of identical twins. One entry per CDR3 protein results from TCRdb running MiXCR on the 5' RACE reads. The sample lists around 250,000 distinct CDR3 sequences, around 8% occurring once. This same sample was also taken into another study, of yellow fever vaccine responses in identical twins.

The sample consisted of CD8+ T cells sorted from blood. These receptor sequences come from a young woman in good health. Each CDR3 is given without its conserved first and last residue. Fields, in order: V gene, J gene, CDR3 protein.

TRBV5-1	TRBJ2-1	ASSSPSGSYNEQF
TRBV27	TRBJ2-1	ASSSAPGGGNEQF
TRBV29-1	TRBJ1-2	SVVSTEIYGYT
TRBV7-9	TRBJ2-1	ASSLASVARDEQF
TRBV7-9	TRBJ2-3	ASSWITDTQY
TRBV20-1	TRBJ2-7	SASFYRRTYEQY
TRBV6-2/TRBV6-3	TRBJ1-5	ASSPWMTGKVVGPQPQH
TRBV3-1	TRBJ2-5	ASSQVLGGGVETQY
TRBV12-3/TRBV12-4	TRBJ2-7	ASSPPGVGPYEQY
TRBV4-3	TRBJ2-5	ASSQDREFIETQY
TRBV5-1	TRBJ2-2	ASSLGDRNPNTGELF
TRBV29-1	TRBJ1-2	SVDLTDNYGYT
TRBV5-1	TRBJ1-6	ASSPWGTVDSPLH
TRBV6-1	TRBJ1-1	ASSQMTGMNTEAF
TRBV6-6	TRBJ2-1	ASSFSVRNEQF
TRBV15	TRBJ2-5	ATSMETSGQETQY
TRBV11-2	TRBJ2-3	ASSDPRLREVTDTQY
TRBV29-1	TRBJ2-1	STRTSGYNEQF
TRBV6-4	TRBJ2-3	ASSDSQGETDTQY
TRBV11-1	TRBJ2-1	ASSSSGLAGNPSSYNEQF
TRBV6-2/TRBV6-3	TRBJ2-2	ASSEGLAVTGELF
TRBV5-1	TRBJ2-5	ASTREREGQETQY
TRBV4-2	TRBJ2-6	ASSQVGTESSGANVLT
TRBV2	TRBJ1-5	ASRGGWGNQPQH
TRBV15	TRBJ1-6	ATSRLRTANSPLH
TRBV7-8	TRBJ2-3	ASSLDGLAGLTDTQY
TRBV12-3/TRBV12-4	TRBJ2-3	ASSLGLRRTDTQY
TRBV9	TRBJ1-1	ASTNGPEDTEAF
TRBV10-2	TRBJ1-5	ASSELQGKPQH
TRBV11-1	TRBJ2-6	ASSSTEAPRTGANVLT
TRBV4-1	TRBJ2-1	ASSQAPESYNEQF
TRBV6-5	TRBJ1-2	ASSSILQGSYT
TRBV11-2	TRBJ2-1	ASSLVPVEQF
TRBV12-3/TRBV12-4	TRBJ2-4	ASSTPSDIQY
TRBV13	TRBJ2-1	ASLGGASSYNEQF
TRBV3-1	TRBJ1-1	ASIGPAEVAF
TRBV20-1	TRBJ2-3	SARDLREPTDTQY
TRBV20-1	TRBJ1-1	SASPGQGNTEAF
TRBV20-1	TRBJ1-1	SARMHGTEAF
TRBV30	TRBJ2-5	AWSRPGADIKTQY
TRBV12-3/TRBV12-4	TRBJ2-4	ASSLDRNLAKNIQY